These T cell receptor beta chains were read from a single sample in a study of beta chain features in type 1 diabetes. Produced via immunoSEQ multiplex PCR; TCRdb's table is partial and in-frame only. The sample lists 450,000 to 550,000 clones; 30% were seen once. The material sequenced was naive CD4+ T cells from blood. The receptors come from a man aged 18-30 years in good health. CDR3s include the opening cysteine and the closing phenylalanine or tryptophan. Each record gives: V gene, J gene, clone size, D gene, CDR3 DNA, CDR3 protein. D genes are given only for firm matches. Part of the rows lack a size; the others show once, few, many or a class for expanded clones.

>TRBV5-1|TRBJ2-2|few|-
TGCGCCAGCAGCCTGAACACCGGGGAGCTGTTTTTT
CASSLNTGELFF
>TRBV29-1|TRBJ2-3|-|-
TGCAGCGTTGATTACGGGAAGGATACGCAGTATTTT
CSVDYGKDTQYF
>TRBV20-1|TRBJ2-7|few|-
TGCAGTGCTAGCGGTTCCTACGAGCAGTACTTC
CSASGSYEQYF
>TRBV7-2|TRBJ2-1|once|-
TGTGCCAGCAGCTTCGAGGCGGGAAGCTACAATGAGCAGTTCTTC
CASSFEAGSYNEQFF
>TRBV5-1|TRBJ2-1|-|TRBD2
TGCGCCAGCAGCGTAGGACTAGCGGGATACAATGAGCAGTTCTTC
CASSVGLAGYNEQFF
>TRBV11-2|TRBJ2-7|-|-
TGTGCCAGCAGCTTAGTCTGGGACACTTCTTACGAGCAGTACTTC
CASSLVWDTSYEQYF
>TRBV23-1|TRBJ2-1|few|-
TGCGCCAGCACCCCTCTCGGGCCATACACATTTAGCTCCTACAATGAGCAGTTCTTC
CASTPLGPYTFSSYNEQFF
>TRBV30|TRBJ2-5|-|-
TGTGCCTGGAGTGAATCCCAGGGAGGGGGGCAAGAGACCCAGTACTTC
CAWSESQGGGQETQYF
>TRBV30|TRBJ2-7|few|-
TGTGCCTTGACTGTAAACTCCTACGAGCAGTACTTC
CALTVNSYEQYF
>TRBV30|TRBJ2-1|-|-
TGTGCCTGGGCCTTGCCCTTTGGTCAGCAGTTCTTC
CAWALPFGQQFF
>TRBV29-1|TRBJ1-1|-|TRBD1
TGCAGCGTCGGTGGGGACAGGGGGATCATGAACACTGAAGCTTTCTTT
CSVGGDRGIMNTEAFF
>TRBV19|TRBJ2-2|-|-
TGTGCCAGTAGTATTGTGGCGAACACCGGGGAGCTGTTTTTT
CASSIVANTGELFF
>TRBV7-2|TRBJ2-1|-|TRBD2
TGTGCCAGCAGCTTAGCCGGGACTAGCGATGTTGAGCAGTTCTTC
CASSLAGTSDVEQFF
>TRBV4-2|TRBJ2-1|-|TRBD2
TGTGCCAGCAGCCAAGGAGCGGGAGAAGGCTACAATGAGCAGTTCTTC
CASSQGAGEGYNEQFF
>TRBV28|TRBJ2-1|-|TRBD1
TGTGCCAGCAGTCCCATTTACAGGGGGCGAAATGAGCAGTTCTTC
CASSPIYRGRNEQFF
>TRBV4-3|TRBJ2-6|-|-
TGCGCCAGCAGCCCTAAAGGGCAAAGGGTCTCTGGGGCCAACGTCCTGACTTTC
CASSPKGQRVSGANVLTF
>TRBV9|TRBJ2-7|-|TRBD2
TGTGCCAGCAGCGTACTCGGGAGGGCCGGGTACGAGCAGTACTTC
CASSVLGRAGYEQYF